This T cell receptor beta chain is from a study of blood T cell repertoires in COVID-19. Overall study context: T cells, B-cell-depleted T cells, or PBMCs supplied cDNA or gDNA.

Original analysis: The authors estimated nucleated cell counts from reference gene primer amplification. Sequenced by immunoSEQ multiplex PCR; TCRdb stores in-frame clones only, minus some. The V and J calls and clone size were taken over from that table, and D and trimming were inferred from the DNA. The sample yields some 130,000 clones, approximately 88% seen once. Germline V CDR1 and CDR2: MDHEN, SYDVKM. The CDR3 spans 14 residues. V gave up 8 bases and J gave up 3 bases; unmatched junction bases: 9. Sequencing was performed on peripheral blood. The rearrangement joins TRBV28 to TRBJ1-1; 7 positions match TRBD1. The clonotype originates from a man in his fifties or sixties with acute or convalescent COVID-19. The CDR3, as DNA: TGTGCCAGCCAAACGAGGGGGCTCGACACTGAAGCTTTCTTT. Translating it yields CASQTRGLDTEAFF.